This is a list of T cell receptor beta chains from one sample in a study of shared clonotypes between healthy human individuals. Assay used: immunoSEQ multiplex PCR; TCRdb lists only in-frame clones, some missing. The repertoire holds about 1 million clones, with around 75% as singletons. The sequencing sample was made of memory CD4+ T cells sorted from blood. The receptor set was obtained from a man between 18 and 35 years old in good health. The CDR3 runs from the conserved cysteine through the conserved F or W. Fields, in order: J gene, V gene, CDR3 protein.

j_call: TRBJ2-3
v_call: TRBV11-2
cdr3_aa: CASSLGGLTQYF

j_call: TRBJ2-1
v_call: TRBV30
cdr3_aa: CAWSRGGTTYNEQFF

j_call: TRBJ1-2
v_call: TRBV18
cdr3_aa: CATPRGGTGSGYTF

j_call: TRBJ2-7
v_call: TRBV5-1
cdr3_aa: CASSRGGTESYEQYF

j_call: TRBJ2-6
v_call: TRBV28
cdr3_aa: CASSLGSGANVLTF

j_call: TRBJ2-2
v_call: TRBV7-2
cdr3_aa: CASSSPGLAFFGELFF

j_call: TRBJ1-1
v_call: TRBV6-6
cdr3_aa: CAIASTGGQNTEAFF

j_call: TRBJ1-1
v_call: TRBV27
cdr3_aa: CASSLWGGGPPNTEAFF

j_call: TRBJ1-2
v_call: TRBV19
cdr3_aa: CASSIGGGPYYGYTF

j_call: TRBJ1-2
v_call: TRBV28
cdr3_aa: CASSLLGARGYTF

j_call: TRBJ2-3
v_call: TRBV7-9
cdr3_aa: CASSLEGVPTDTQYF

j_call: TRBJ2-7
v_call: TRBV5-1
cdr3_aa: CASSLGLASEQYF

j_call: TRBJ1-2
v_call: TRBV6-5
cdr3_aa: CASSSNYGYTF

j_call: TRBJ1-2
v_call: TRBV28
cdr3_aa: CASSFQGRNYGYTF

j_call: TRBJ1-2
v_call: TRBV5-4
cdr3_aa: CASSSGQQRANYGYTF

j_call: TRBJ2-3
v_call: TRBV6-5
cdr3_aa: CASSYSSGLTDTQYF

j_call: TRBJ2-5
v_call: TRBV11-2
cdr3_aa: CASSLRGETQYF

j_call: TRBJ2-5
v_call: TRBV10-3
cdr3_aa: CAISDNRGETQYF

j_call: TRBJ2-3
v_call: TRBV9
cdr3_aa: CASSVVGGGTDTQYF

j_call: TRBJ1-6
v_call: TRBV7-2
cdr3_aa: CASTLGGSPPLHF